These 14 T cell receptor beta chains came from one sample sequenced in a study of T cell responses to AZD1222 COVID-19 vaccine. This table comes from immunoSEQ multiplex PCR, and its TCRdb copy is limited to in-frame clones, with some not included. The table shows some 120,000 clones, with more than 65% occurring only once. Material: peripheral blood, obtained 28 days after the second AZD1222 dose. The origin of the receptors is an adult who received the AZD1222 COVID-19 vaccine.

This chain uses TRBV5-5 with TRBJ1-2; 7 bases match TRBD1. Trimming at V came to 4 bases and at J to 4 bases, leaving 13 bases not matched to a gene. CDR1 is SGHKS and CDR2 is YYEKEE in the germline V gene (reference sequence). The CDR3 sequence is 16 residues long. CDR3 region: CASSLATAGGIYGYTF. The DNA of the CDR3 is TGTGCCAGCAGCCTAGCCACGGCAGGGGGGATCTATGGCTACACCTTC.

The V gene is TRBV5-1, the J gene TRBJ2-7; D remains unclear. V was trimmed by 4 bases and J by 1 base, leaving 9 bases between them. The germline CDR1 and CDR2 sequences are SGHRS and YFSETQ. CDR3 size: 13 residues. The CDR3 spells CASSRAASYEQYF. The CDR3 DNA is TGCGCCAGCAGCCGGGCGGCGTCCTACGAGCAGTACTTC.

This clone was seen only once. This chain joins TRBV5-6 and TRBJ1-3; D ambiguous. V gave up 1 base and J gave up 0 bases, with 5 bases separating them. This CDR3 is built from 14 residues. Germline assignment: CDR1 SGHDT and CDR2 YYEEEE. The CDR3 sequence is CASSLPNSGNTIYF. The CDR3 DNA follows: TGTGCCAGCAGCTTGCCAAACTCTGGAAACACCATATATTTT.

The chain recombines TRBV30 with TRBJ2-1; D not certain. The CDR3 sequence is 13 residues long. Looked up from germline, CDR1 is GTSNPN and CDR2 is SVGIG (reference sequence). Trimming took off 4 bases at V and 8 bases at J, with 15 bases between the two ends. Here the CDR3 reads CAWKGGAMDEQFF. The CDR3 DNA reads TGTGCCTGGAAAGGTGGAGCGATGGATGAGCAGTTCTTC.

The gene calls are TRBV5-1 and TRBJ2-5; D assignment may be TRBD1 or TRBD2 (5 bases each). CDR1 and CDR2 (germline): SGHRS, YFSETQ. V dropped 4 bases and J dropped 1 base, with 11 bases sitting between them. CDR3 size: 14 residues. The CDR3 spells CASSPQGTQETQYF. The CDR3 nucleotides are TGCGCCAGCAGCCCGCAAGGGACCCAAGAGACCCAGTACTTC. The entire variable domain, with the rest obtained from reference TRBV5-1 and TRBJ2-5, is as follows: KAGVTQTPRYLIKTRGQQVTLSCSPISGHRSVSWYQQTPGQGLQFLFEYFSETQRNKGNFPGRFSGRQFSNSRSEMNVSTLELGDSALYLCASSPQGTQETQYFGPGTRLLVL.

The chain employs TRBV24-1 and TRBJ2-5; 10 bases align to TRBD2. CDR1 KGHDR and CDR2 SFDVKD come from the germline V gene. Trimming at V came to 6 bases and at J to 5 bases, leaving 11 bases not matched to a gene. The CDR3 has 16 amino acids. CDR3 loop: CATSFESGGAGETQYF. For the CDR3, the DNA is TGTGCCACCAGTTTTGAAAGCGGGGGGGCAGGGGAGACCCAGTACTTC.

The chain has TRBV10-3 and TRBJ2-1; no clear D. CDR1 is ENHRY and CDR2 is SYGVKD in the germline V gene. Trimming shortened V by 2 bases and J by 6 bases, and 17 bases separated the two germline ends. CDR3 length equals 16 residues. DNA for the CDR3: TGTGCCATCAGTGAGCCAGAGGACCGATACCTCAATGAGCAGTTCTTC. Amino acid sequence: CAISEPEDRYLNEQFF.

J is TRBJ2-7 and V is TRBV5-3, with 10 bases identical to TRBD1. TRBV5-3 is known as an ORF, though its function is uncertain. The V segment lost 3 bases and the J segment 4 bases; nucleotides outside the gene matches: 4. The CDR3 covers 14 residues. The CDR3 nucleotides are TGTGCCAGAAGCTCCGGGACAGGGGCTTACGAGCAGTACTTC. This gives the protein CARSSGTGAYEQYF.

This clone was found a few times. CDR3 sequence (DNA): TGCGCCAGCAGCCGAGGGACACTTGGCAATCAGCCCCAGCATTTT. Protein sequence: CASSRGTLGNQPQHF. The chain joins TRBV4-1 to TRBJ1-5, with a weak D call TRBD1 (6 bases). CDR1 is MGHRA, CDR2 YSYEKL, per germline. CDR3 length equals 15 residues. The V and J ends lost 4 bases and 2 bases respectively, with 12 bases between them.

This chain connects TRBV7-9 to TRBJ2-3; 8 nucleotides agree with TRBD1. The CDR3 covers 18 residues. V was clipped by 2 bases and J by 0 bases; unmatched bases: 10. Per germline, CDR1 SEHNR and CDR2 FQNEAQ (reference sequence). For the CDR3, the DNA is TGTGCCAGCAGCTTATGGGGCAGGGGGCCCCATAGCACAGATACGCAGTATTTT. It yields the protein CASSLWGRGPHSTDTQYF. The variable domain in full, with the rest retrieved from reference TRBV7-9 and TRBJ2-3, is DTGVSQNPRHKITKRGQNVTFRCDPISEHNRLYWYRQTLGQGPEFLTYFQNEAQLEKSRLLSDRFSAERPKGSFSTLEIQRTEQGDSAMYLCASSLWGRGPHSTDTQYFGPGTRLTVL.

The gene calls are TRBV27 and TRBJ1-2, with 8 bases matching TRBD1. The CDR3 has 16 amino acids. The ends lost 4 bases at V and 6 bases at J; junction bases unmatched: 13. The germline V gene encodes CDR1 MNHEY and CDR2 SMNVEV (reference sequence). The CDR3 is CASSSSGQGALHGYTF. In DNA form, the CDR3 reads TGTGCCAGCAGTTCCTCGGGGCAGGGGGCGCTCCATGGCTACACCTTC.

V usage is TRBV11-2 and J usage is TRBJ1-5; 10 bases are a match to TRBD1. Trimming at V came to 1 base and at J to 6 bases, leaving 3 bases not matched to a gene. The germline V gene encodes CDR1 SGHAT and CDR2 FQNNGV. The CDR3 consists of 15 residues. CDR3: CASSLVTGGVQPQHF. CDR3 DNA: TGTGCCAGCAGCTTAGTGACAGGGGGCGTTCAGCCCCAGCATTTT.

The rearrangement joins TRBV6-5 to TRBJ2-7, with D possibly being TRBD2 (7 bases). CDR3 length: 16 amino acids. The V gene lost 4 bases and the J gene lost 5 bases, with 21 bases spanning the gap. CDR1 is MNHEY and CDR2 is SVGAGI in the germline V gene. CDR3 bases: TGTGCCAGCAGTTCCCCTTCGGGGGGCCTGTTAGACGAGCAGTACTTC. Amino acid sequence: CASSSPSGGLLDEQYF.

At least ten counts were recorded for this clone. The rearrangement joins TRBV4-1 to TRBJ2-5, with TRBD2 identical over 7 bases. Germline V gene sequence: CDR1 MGHRA, CDR2 YSYEKL. Trimming at V came to 0 bases and at J to 0 bases, leaving 4 bases not matched to a gene. There are 16 residues in the CDR3. CDR3 in DNA: TGCGCCAGCAGCCAAGAGGGCGGACTAGACCAAGAGACCCAGTACTTC. It is translated as CASSQEGGLDQETQYF.